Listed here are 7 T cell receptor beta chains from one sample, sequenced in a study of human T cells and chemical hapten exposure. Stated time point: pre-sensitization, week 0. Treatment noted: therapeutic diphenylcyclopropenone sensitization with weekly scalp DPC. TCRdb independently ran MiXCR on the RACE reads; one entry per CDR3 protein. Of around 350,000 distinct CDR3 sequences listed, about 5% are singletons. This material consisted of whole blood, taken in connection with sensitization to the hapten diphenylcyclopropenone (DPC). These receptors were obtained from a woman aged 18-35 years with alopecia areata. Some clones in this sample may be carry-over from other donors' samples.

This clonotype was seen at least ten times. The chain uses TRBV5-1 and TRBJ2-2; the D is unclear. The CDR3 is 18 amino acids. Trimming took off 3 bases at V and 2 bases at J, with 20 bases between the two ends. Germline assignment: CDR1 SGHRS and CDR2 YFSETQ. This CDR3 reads CASSSANWVPGNTGELFF. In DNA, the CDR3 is TGCGCCAGCAGCTCAGCAAACTGGGTTCCCGGTAACACCGGGGAGCTGTTTTTT.

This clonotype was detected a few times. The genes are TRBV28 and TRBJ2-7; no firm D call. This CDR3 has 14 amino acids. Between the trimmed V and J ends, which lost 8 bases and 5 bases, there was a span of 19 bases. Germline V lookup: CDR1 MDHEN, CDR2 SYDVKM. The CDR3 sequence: CASRPPLDVHEQYF. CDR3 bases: TGTGCCAGCCGCCCTCCCCTCGACGTCCACGAGCAGTACTTC.

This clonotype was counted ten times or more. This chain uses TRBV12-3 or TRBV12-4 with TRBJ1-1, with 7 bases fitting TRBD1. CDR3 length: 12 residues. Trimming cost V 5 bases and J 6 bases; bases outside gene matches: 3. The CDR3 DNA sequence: TGTGCCAGCAGTCCTGACAGGGCTGAAGCTTTCTTT. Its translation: CASSPDRAEAFF.

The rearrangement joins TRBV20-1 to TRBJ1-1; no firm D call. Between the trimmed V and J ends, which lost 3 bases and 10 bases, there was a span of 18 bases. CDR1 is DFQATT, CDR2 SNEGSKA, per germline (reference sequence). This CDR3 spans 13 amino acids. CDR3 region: CSASAAVVRVAFF. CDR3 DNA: TGCAGTGCTAGTGCGGCTGTGGTACGAGTAGCTTTCTTT.

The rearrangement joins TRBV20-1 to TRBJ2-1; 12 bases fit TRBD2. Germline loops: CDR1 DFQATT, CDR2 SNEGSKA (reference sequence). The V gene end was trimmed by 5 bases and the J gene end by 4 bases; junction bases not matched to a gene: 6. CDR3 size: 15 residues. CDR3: CSALPGTSGYNEQFF. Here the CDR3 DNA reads TGCAGTGCTTTGCCGGGGACTAGCGGGTACAATGAGCAGTTCTTC.

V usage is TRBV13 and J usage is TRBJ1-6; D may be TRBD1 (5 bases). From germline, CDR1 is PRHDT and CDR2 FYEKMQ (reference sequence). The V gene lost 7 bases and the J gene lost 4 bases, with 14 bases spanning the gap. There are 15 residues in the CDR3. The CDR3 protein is CASNPGTAYNSPLHF. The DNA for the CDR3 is TGTGCCAGCAATCCAGGGACCGCTTATAATTCACCCCTCCACTTT.

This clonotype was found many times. The CDR3 DNA reads as TGTGCCAGCAGCTCCGACGGGGATTACAATCAGCCCCAGCATTTT. It yields the protein CASSSDGDYNQPQHF. The V gene is TRBV7-2, the J gene TRBJ1-5; D gene ambiguous. Trimming shortened V by 4 bases and J by 3 bases, and 13 bases separated the two germline ends. CDR1 and CDR2 from the germline V gene are SGHTA and FQGNSA. There are 15 residues in the CDR3.